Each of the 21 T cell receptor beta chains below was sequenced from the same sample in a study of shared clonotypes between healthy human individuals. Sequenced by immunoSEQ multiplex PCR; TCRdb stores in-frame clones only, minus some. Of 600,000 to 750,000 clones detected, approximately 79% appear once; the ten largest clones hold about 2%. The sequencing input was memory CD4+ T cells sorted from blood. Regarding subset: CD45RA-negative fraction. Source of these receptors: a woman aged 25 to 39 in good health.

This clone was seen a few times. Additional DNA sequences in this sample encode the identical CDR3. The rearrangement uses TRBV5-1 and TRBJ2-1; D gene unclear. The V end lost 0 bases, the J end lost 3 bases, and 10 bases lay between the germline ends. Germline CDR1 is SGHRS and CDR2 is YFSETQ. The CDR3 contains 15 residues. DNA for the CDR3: TGCGCCAGCAGCTTGGACCAGATCCTCTACAATGAGCAGTTCTTC. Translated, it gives CASSLDQILYNEQFF.

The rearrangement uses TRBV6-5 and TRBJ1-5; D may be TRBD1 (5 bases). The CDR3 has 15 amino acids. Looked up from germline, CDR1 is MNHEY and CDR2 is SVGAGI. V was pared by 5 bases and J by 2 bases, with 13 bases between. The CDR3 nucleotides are TGTGCCAGCAGTGTAACCGGGACCGGCAATCAGCCCCAGCATTTT. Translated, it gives CASSVTGTGNQPQHF.

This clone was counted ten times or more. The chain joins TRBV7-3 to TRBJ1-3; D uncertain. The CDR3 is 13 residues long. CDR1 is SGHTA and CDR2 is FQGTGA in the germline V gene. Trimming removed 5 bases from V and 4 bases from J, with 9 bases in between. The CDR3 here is CASSQDTGNTIYF. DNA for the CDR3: TGTGCCAGCAGCCAAGATACCGGAAACACCATATATTTT.

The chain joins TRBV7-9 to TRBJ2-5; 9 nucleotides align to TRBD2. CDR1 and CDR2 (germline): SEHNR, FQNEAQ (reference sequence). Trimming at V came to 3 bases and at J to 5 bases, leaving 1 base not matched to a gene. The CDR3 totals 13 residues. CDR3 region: CASSFSGSETQYF. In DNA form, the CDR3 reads TGTGCCAGCAGCTTTAGCGGGAGTGAGACCCAGTACTTC. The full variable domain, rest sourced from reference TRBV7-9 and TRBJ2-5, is DTGVSQNPRHKITKRGQNVTFRCDPISEHNRLYWYRQTLGQGPEFLTYFQNEAQLEKSRLLSDRFSAERPKGSFSTLEIQRTEQGDSAMYLCASSFSGSETQYFGPGTRLLVL.

Here the CDR3 reads CASSSSGAGETQYF. The CDR3, as DNA: TGTGCCAGCAGCTCCTCAGGGGCCGGGGAGACCCAGTACTTC. J is TRBJ2-5 and V is TRBV7-9; D is perhaps TRBD1 (6 bases). Trimming removed 4 bases from V and 5 bases from J, with 14 bases in between. The CDR3 is made up of 14 amino acids. The germline gives CDR1 SEHNR, CDR2 FQNEAQ (reference sequence).

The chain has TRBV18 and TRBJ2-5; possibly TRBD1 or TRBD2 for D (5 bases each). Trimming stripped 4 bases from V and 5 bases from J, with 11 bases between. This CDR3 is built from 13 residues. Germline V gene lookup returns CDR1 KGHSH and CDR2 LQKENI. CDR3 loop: CASSRGSEETQYF. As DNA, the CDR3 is TGTGCCAGCTCACGGGGGTCTGAGGAGACCCAGTACTTC.

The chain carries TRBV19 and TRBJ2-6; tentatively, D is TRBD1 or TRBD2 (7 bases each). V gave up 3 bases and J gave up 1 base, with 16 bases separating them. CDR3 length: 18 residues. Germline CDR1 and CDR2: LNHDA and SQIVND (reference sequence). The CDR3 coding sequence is TGTGCCAGTAGTATCCCCCCAGGGGGAGGGTCTGGGGCCAACGTCCTGACTTTC. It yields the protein CASSIPPGGGSGANVLTF.

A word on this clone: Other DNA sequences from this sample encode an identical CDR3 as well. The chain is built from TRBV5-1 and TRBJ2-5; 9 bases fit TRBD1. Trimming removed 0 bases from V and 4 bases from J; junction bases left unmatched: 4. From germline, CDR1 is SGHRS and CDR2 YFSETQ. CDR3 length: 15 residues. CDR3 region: CASSLGDRDLETQYF. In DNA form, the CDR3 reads TGCGCCAGCAGCTTGGGGGACAGGGACCTAGAGACCCAGTACTTC. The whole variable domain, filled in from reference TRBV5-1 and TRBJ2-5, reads KAGVTQTPRYLIKTRGQQVTLSCSPISGHRSVSWYQQTPGQGLQFLFEYFSETQRNKGNFPGRFSGRQFSNSRSEMNVSTLELGDSALYLCASSLGDRDLETQYFGPGTRLLVL.

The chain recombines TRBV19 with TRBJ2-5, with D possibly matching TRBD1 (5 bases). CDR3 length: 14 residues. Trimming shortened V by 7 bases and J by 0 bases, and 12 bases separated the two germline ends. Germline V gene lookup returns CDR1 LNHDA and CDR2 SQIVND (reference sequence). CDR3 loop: CASKEQAYQETQYF. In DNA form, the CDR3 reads TGTGCCAGTAAAGAACAGGCGTACCAAGAGACCCAGTACTTC.

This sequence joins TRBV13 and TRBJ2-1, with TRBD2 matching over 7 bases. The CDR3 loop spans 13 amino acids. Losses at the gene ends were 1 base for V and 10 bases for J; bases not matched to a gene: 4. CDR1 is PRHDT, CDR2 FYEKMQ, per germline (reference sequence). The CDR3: CASSLVPAGEQFF. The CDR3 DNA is TGTGCCAGCAGCTTAGTTCCAGCGGGAGAGCAGTTCTTC. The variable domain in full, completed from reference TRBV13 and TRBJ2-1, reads AAGVIQSPRHLIKEKRETATLKCYPIPRHDTVYWYQQGPGQDPQFLISFYEKMQSDKGSIPDRFSAQQFSDYHSELNMSSLELGDSALYFCASSLVPAGEQFFGPGTRLTVL.

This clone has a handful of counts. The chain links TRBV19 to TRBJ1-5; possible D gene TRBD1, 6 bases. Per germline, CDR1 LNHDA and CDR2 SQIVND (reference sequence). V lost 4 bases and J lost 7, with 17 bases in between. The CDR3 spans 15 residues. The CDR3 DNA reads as TGTGCCAGTAGTAATAAGCGGGGGCCACTACAGCCCCAGCATTTT. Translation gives CASSNKRGPLQPQHF.

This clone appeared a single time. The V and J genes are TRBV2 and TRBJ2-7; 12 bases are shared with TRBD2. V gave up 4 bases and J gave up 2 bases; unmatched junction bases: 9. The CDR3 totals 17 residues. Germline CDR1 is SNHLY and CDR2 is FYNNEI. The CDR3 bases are TGTGCCAGCAGTGGACGGGGACTAGCGGGTGCAGCCTACGAGCAGTACTTC. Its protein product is CASSGRGLAGAAYEQYF.

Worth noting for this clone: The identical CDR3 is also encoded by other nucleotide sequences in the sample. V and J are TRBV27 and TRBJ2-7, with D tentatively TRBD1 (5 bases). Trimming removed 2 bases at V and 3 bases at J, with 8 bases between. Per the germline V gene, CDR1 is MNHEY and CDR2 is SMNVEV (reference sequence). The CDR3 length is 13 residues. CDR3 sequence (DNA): TGTGCCAGCAGTTTAAGGCAGGGCTACGAGCAGTACTTC. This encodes CASSLRQGYEQYF.

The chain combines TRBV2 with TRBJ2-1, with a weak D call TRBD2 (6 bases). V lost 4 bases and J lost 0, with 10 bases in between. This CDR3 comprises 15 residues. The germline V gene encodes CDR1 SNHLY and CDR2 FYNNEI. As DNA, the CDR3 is TGTGCCAGCAGTGTGGCCGGGAGCTCCTACAATGAGCAGTTCTTC. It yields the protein CASSVAGSSYNEQFF.

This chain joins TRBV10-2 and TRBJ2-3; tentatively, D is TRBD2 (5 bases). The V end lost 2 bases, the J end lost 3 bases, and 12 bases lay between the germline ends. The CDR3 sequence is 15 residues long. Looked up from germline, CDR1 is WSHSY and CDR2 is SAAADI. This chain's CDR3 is CASSEVAAETDTQYF. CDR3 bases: TGCGCCAGCAGTGAGGTGGCAGCGGAAACAGATACGCAGTATTTT.

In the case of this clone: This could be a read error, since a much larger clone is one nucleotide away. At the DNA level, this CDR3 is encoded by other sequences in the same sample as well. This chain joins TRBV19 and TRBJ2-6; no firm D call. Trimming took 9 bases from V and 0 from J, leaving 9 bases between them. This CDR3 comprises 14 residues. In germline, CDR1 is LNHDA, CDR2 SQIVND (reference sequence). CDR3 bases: TGTGCCAGCAGTCAAGGCTCTGGGGCCAACGTCCTGACTTTC. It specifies CASSQGSGANVLTF. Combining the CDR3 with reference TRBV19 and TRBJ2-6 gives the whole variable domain DGGITQSPKYLFRKEGQNVTLSCEQNLNHDAMYWYRQDPGQGLRLIYYSQIVNDFQKGDIAEGYSVSREKKESFPLTVTSAQKNPTAFYLCASSQGSGANVLTFGAGSRLTVL.

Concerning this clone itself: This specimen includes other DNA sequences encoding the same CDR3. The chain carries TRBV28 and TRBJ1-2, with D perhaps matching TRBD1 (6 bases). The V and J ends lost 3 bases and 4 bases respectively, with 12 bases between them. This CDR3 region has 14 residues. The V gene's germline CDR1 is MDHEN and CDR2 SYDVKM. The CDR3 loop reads CASSLGASVYGYTF. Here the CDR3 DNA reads TGTGCCAGCAGTTTGGGGGCATCAGTCTATGGCTACACCTTC.

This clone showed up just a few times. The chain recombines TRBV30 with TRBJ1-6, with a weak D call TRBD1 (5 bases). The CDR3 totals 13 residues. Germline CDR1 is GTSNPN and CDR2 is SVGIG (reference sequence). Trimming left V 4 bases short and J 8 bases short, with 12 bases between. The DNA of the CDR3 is TGTGCCTGGACACGGCAGGGATATTCACCCCTCCACTTT. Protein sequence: CAWTRQGYSPLHF.

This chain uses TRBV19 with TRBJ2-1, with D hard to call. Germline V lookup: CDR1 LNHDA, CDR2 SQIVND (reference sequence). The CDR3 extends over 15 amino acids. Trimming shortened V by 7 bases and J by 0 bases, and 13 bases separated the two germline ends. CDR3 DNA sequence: TGTGCCAGTACCTTTCGCGGAGACTCCTACAATGAGCAGTTCTTC. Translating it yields CASTFRGDSYNEQFF.

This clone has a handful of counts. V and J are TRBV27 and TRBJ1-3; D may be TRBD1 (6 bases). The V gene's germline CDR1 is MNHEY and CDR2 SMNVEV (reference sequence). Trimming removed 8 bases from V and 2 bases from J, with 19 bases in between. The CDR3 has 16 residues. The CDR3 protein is CASGPLPGGPGNTIYF. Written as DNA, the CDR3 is TGTGCCAGCGGACCCCTCCCCGGGGGCCCTGGAAACACCATATATTTT.

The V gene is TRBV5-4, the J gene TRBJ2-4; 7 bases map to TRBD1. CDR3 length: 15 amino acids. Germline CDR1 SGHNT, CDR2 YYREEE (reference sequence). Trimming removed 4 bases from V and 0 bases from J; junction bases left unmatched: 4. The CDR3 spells CASSATGLAKNIQYF. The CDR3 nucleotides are TGTGCCAGCAGCGCGACAGGGCTAGCCAAAAACATTCAGTACTTC.